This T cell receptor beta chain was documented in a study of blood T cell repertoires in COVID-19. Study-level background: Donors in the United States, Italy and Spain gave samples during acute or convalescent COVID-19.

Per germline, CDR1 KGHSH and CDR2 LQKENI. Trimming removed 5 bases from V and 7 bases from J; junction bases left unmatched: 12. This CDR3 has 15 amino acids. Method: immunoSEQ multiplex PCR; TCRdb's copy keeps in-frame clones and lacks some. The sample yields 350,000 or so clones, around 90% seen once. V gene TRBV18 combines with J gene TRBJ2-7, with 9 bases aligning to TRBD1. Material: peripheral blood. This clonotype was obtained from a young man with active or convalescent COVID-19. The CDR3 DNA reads TGTGCCAGCTCATCACGACGGACAGGGGAAGGAGAGCAGTACTTC. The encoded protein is CASSSRRTGEGEQYF.